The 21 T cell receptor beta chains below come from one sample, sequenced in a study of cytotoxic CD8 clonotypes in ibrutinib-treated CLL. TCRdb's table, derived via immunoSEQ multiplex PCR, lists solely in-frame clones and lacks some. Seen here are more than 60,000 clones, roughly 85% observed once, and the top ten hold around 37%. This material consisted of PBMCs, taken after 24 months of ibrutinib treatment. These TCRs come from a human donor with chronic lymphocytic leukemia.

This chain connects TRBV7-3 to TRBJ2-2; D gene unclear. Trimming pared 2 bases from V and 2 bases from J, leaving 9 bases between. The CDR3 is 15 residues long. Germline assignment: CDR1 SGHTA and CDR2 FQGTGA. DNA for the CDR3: TGTGCCAGCAGCTTAGCCTTAGGTAACACCGGGGAGCTGTTTTTT. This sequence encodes CASSLALGNTGELFF.

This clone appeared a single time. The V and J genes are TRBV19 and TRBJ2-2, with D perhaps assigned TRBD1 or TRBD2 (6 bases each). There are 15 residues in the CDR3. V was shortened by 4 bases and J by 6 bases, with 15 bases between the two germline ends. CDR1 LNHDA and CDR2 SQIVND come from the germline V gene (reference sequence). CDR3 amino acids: CASSKARGGAGELFF. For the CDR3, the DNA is TGTGCCAGTAGTAAAGCCAGGGGAGGCGCCGGGGAGCTGTTTTTT. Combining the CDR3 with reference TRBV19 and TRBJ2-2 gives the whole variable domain DGGITQSPKYLFRKEGQNVTLSCEQNLNHDAMYWYRQDPGQGLRLIYYSQIVNDFQKGDIAEGYSVSREKKESFPLTVTSAQKNPTAFYLCASSKARGGAGELFFGEGSRLTVL.

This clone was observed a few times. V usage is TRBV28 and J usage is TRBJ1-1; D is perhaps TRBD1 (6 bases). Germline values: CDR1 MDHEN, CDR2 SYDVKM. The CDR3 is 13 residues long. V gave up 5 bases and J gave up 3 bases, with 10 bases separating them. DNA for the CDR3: TGTGCCAGCAGTCCCCGGGGGCACACTGAAGCTTTCTTT. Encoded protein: CASSPRGHTEAFF.

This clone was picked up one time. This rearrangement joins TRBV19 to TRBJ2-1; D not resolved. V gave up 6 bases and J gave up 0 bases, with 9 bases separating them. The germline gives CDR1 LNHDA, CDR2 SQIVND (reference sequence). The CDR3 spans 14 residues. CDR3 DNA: TGTGCCAGTAGGGACCGTAGCTCCTACAATGAGCAGTTCTTC. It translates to CASRDRSSYNEQFF. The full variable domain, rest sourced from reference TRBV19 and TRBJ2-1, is DGGITQSPKYLFRKEGQNVTLSCEQNLNHDAMYWYRQDPGQGLRLIYYSQIVNDFQKGDIAEGYSVSREKKESFPLTVTSAQKNPTAFYLCASRDRSSYNEQFFGPGTRLTVL.

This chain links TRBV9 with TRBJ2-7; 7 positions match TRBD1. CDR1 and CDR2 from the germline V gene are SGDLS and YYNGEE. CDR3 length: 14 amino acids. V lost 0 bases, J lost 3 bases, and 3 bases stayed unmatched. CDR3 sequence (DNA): TGTGCCAGCAGCGTAGGGCAGGGGGTCTACGAGCAGTACTTC. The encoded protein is CASSVGQGVYEQYF. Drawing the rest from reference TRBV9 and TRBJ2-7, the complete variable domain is DSGVTQTPKHLITATGQRVTLRCSPRSGDLSVYWYQQSLDQGLQFLIQYYNGEERAKGNILERFSAQQFPDLHSELNLSSLELGDSALYFCASSVGQGVYEQYFGPGTRLTVT.

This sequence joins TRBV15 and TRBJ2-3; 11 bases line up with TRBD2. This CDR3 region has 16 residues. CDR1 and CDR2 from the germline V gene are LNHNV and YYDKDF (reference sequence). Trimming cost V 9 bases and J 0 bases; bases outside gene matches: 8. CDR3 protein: CATTPGLAESTDTQYF. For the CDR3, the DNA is TGTGCCACTACCCCGGGACTAGCGGAAAGCACAGATACGCAGTATTTT. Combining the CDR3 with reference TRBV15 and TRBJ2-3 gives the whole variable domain DAMVIQNPRYQVTQFGKPVTLSCSQTLNHNVMYWYQQKSSQAPKLLFHYYDKDFNNEADTPDNFQSRRPNTSFCFLDIRSPGLGDTAMYLCATTPGLAESTDTQYFGPGTRLTVL.

This chain's CDR3 is CASSLELGLYTEQYF. In DNA, the CDR3 is TGTGCCAGCAGCTTAGAGCTAGGTCTATATACCGAGCAGTACTTC. The gene calls are TRBV7-2 and TRBJ2-7, with unresolved D. The CDR3 contains 15 residues. Germline loops: CDR1 SGHTA, CDR2 FQGNSA. V shed 1 base and J shed 6 bases, with 16 bases lying between them.

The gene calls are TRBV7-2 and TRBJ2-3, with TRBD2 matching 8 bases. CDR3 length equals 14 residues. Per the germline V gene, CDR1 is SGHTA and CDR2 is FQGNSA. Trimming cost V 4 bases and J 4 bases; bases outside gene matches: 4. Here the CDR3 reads CASSSGLAADTQYF. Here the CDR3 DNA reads TGTGCCAGCAGCTCAGGACTAGCAGCAGATACGCAGTATTTT.

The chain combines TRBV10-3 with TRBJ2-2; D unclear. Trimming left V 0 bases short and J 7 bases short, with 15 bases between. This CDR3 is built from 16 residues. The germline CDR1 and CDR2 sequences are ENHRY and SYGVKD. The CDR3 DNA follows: TGTGCCATCAGTGAGTCCGTACGCCGATCGATCGGGGAGCTGTTTTTT. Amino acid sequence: CAISESVRRSIGELFF.

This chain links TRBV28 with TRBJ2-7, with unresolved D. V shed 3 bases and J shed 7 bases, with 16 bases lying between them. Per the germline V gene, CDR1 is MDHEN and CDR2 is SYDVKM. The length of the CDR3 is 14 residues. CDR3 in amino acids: CASSFQWAVKEQYF. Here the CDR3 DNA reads TGTGCCAGCAGTTTCCAGTGGGCGGTTAAGGAGCAGTACTTC.

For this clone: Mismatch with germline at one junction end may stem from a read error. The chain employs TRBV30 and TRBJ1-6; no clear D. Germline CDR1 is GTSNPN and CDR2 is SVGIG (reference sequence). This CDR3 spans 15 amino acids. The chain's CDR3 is CAWSPIDSNNSPLHF. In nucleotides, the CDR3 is TGTGCCTGGAGCCCCATTGACTCCAATAATTCACCCCTCCACTTT.

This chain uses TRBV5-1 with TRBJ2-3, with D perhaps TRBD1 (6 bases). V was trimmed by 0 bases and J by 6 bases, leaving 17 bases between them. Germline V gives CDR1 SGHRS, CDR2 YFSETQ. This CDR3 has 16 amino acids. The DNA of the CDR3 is TGCGCCAGCAGCTTGGGGGGGCAGGGTCCCACGGATACGCAGTATTTT. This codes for CASSLGGQGPTDTQYF.

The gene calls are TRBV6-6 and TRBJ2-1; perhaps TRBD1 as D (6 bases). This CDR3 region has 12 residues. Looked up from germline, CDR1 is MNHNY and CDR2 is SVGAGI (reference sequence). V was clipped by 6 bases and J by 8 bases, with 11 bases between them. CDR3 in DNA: TGTGCCAGCAGCCAACAGGGCCATGAGCAGTTCTTC. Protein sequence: CASSQQGHEQFF.

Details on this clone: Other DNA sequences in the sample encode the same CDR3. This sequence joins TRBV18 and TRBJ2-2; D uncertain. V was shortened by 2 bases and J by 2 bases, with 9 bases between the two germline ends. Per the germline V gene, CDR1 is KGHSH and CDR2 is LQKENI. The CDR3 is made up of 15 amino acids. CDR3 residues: CASSPSSVNTGELFF. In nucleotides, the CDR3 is TGTGCCAGCTCACCATCCTCGGTCAACACCGGGGAGCTGTTTTTT.

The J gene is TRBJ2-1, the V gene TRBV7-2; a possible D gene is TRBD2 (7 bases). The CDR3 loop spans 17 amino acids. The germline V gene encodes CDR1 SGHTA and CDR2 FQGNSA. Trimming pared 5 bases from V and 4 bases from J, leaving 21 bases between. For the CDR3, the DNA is TGTGCCAGCAGCAAGAGACCCGGGGGGACAATGTACAATGAGCAGTTCTTC. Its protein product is CASSKRPGGTMYNEQFF.

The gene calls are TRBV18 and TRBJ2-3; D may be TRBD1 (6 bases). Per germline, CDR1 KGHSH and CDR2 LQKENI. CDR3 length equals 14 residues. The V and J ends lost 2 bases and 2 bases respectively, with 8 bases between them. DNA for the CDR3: TGTGCCAGCTCACCAAACAGGGACACAGATACGCAGTATTTT. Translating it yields CASSPNRDTDTQYF.

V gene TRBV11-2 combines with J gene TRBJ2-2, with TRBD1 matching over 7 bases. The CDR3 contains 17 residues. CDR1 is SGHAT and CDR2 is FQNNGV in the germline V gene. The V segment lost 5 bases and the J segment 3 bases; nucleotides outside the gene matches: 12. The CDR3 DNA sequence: TGTGCCAGCAGCCCATTAAGGACAGGACGCGACACCGGGGAGCTGTTTTTT. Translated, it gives CASSPLRTGRDTGELFF. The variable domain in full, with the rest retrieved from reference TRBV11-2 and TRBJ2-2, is EAGVAQSPRYKIIEKRQSVAFWCNPISGHATLYWYQQILGQGPKLLIQFQNNGVVDDSQLPKDRFSAERLKGVDSTLKIQPAKLEDSAVYLCASSPLRTGRDTGELFFGEGSRLTVL.

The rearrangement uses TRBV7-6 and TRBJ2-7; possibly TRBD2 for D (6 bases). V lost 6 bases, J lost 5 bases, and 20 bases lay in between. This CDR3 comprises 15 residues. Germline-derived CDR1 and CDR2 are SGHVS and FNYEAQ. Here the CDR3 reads CASSPGGTWPDEQYF. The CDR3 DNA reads TGTGCCAGCAGTCCTGGGGGGACCTGGCCGGACGAGCAGTACTTC.

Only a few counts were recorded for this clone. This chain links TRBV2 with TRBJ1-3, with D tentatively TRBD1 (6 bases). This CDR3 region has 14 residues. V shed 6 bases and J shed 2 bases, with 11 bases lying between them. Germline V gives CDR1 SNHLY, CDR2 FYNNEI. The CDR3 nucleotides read TGTGCCAGCAGGCGGGACAATGCTGGAAACACCATATATTTT. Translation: CASRRDNAGNTIYF.

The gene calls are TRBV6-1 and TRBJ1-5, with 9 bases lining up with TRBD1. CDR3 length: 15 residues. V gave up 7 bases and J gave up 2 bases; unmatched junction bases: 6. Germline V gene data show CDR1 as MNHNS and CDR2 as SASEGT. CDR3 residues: CASKVTGGGNQPQHF. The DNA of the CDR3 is TGTGCCAGCAAGGTTACAGGGGGCGGCAATCAGCCCCAGCATTTT.

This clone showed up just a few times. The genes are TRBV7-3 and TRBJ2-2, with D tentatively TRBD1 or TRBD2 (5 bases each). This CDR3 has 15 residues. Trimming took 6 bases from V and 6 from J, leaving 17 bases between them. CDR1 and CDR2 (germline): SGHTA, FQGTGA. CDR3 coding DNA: TGTGCCAGCAGTGAGGGGAAAATATCCCCCGGGGAGCTGTTTTTT. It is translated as CASSEGKISPGELFF.